This entry describes one T cell receptor beta chain. These data originate in a study of blood T cell repertoires in COVID-19. Overall study: COVID-19 samples collected from the United States, Italy and Spain covered acute and convalescent phases. In each case, the material was cDNA or gDNA derived from T cells, B-cell-depleted T cells, or PBMCs.

Source study methods: By means of reference gene primer amplification, nucleated cell counts were estimated. Measured with immunoSEQ multiplex PCR; TCRdb has only the in-frame clones, and not every one. V, J and clone size are taken as reported in that table, and D and trimming were inferred from the DNA itself. The table has approximately 160,000 clones, 65% to 85% seen once; the top ten hold about 10%. J was trimmed by 8 bases and V by 1 base; bases with no gene match: 12. CDR3 size: 16 residues. The germline gives CDR1 MGHRA, CDR2 YSYEKL. This chain links TRBV4-1 with TRBJ1-2, with 8 bases aligning to TRBD1. This sequence was found in a woman of 80 years or more with active or convalescent COVID-19. The sequencing input was peripheral blood. The CDR3 DNA reads as TGCGCCAGCAGCCAAGGGCAGGGGGCCACCGGTCAAGGCTACACCTTC. Translation gives CASSQGQGATGQGYTF.